Below, one T cell receptor beta chain is given with its context. This clonotype was picked up a small number of times. Which antigen it targets is not known. No base qualities exist here, and no much larger clone lies one base off it. The CDR3 runs 13 amino acids, cysteine and phenylalanine included. Just the 39-base CDR3 DNA is kept, in frame starting at base 1. The V end loses 6 bases and the J end loses 5 bases, and a stretch of 14 bases separates them. This specimen's time point label, per the study, means: 45 days after influenza vaccine administration. Library preparation was by RT-PCR. Sequencing was carried out with an Illumina HiSeq 2500. Clones were called with MiXCR by TCRdb after fastp trimmed the public reads at Q25, and only in-frame beta chains were retained. For every CDR3 protein sequence, its rows merge into one entry that carries the most common genes and DNA. The sample includes approximately 500,000 distinct CDR3 sequences, with 10% to 15% observed a single time. The ten most abundant clones make up 10% to 15% of the sample.

The data stem from a study of response to subunit inactivated influenza vaccine (dated by TCRdb to 2016 to 2019). About the investigation overall: The study used deep quantitative T cell receptor repertoire profiling to track responses to a trivalent subunit inactivated influenza vaccine.

Overall study outcomes, separate from this receptor: According to the authors, only a limited number of new T cells may be recruited by each seasonal influenza vaccination.

The clonotype was recovered from a man aged 50 or older who received an inactivated influenza vaccine. Donor details come from another sample of the same person, matched by shared clones. The chain links TRBV12-3 or TRBV12-4 with TRBJ2-7; TRBD2 is a possible D gene, resting on 6 matching bases. Sequencing was performed on PBMCs from blood, taken roughly 45 days after vaccination. The nucleotides read TGTGCCAGCAGCCGGAGGGCGGGGAACGAGCAGTACTTC. This yields the protein CASSRRAGNEQYF.